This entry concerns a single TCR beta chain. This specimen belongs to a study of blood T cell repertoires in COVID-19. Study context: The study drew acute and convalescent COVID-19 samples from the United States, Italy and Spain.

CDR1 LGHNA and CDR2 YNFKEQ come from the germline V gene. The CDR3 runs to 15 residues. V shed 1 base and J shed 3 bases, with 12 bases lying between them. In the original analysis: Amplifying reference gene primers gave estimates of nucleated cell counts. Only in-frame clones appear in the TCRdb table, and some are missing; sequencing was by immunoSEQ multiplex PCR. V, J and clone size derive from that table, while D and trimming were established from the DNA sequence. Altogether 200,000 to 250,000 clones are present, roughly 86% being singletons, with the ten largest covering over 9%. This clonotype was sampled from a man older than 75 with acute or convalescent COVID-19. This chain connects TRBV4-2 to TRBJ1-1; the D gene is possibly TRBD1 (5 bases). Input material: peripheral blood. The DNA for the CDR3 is TGTGCCAGCAGCCAAGGGGGGAGGGCTCACACTGAAGCTTTCTTT. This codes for CASSQGGRAHTEAFF.